Shown below are 16 T cell receptor beta chains from a single sample sequenced in a study of blood T cell repertoires in COVID-19. Produced via immunoSEQ multiplex PCR; TCRdb's table is partial and in-frame only. In the table there are around 200,000 clones, around 81% of which are singletons. What was sequenced was PBMCs or T cells enriched from blood (not recorded which). The receptors come from a woman in her 40s with acute COVID-19.

The gene calls are TRBV19 and TRBJ1-2, with 7 nucleotides matching TRBD1. From germline, CDR1 is LNHDA and CDR2 SQIVND (reference sequence). The CDR3 is made up of 14 amino acids. Trimming cost V 1 base and J 4 bases; bases outside gene matches: 3. Here the CDR3 DNA reads TGTGCCAGTAGTATAGGCCGGGACAGCTATGGCTACACCTTC. Translating it yields CASSIGRDSYGYTF.

This clone was recorded once. This sequence joins TRBV10-3 and TRBJ2-5; 9 positions agree with TRBD2. V dropped 0 bases and J dropped 4; count of bases not matched to a gene: 6. The germline CDR1 and CDR2 sequences are ENHRY and SYGVKD. This CDR3 is built from 16 residues. CDR3 nucleotide sequence: TGTGCCATCAGTGAGTCAATAGCGGGAGTGGGAGAGACCCAGTACTTC. The encoded protein is CAISESIAGVGETQYF.

This chain connects TRBV6-5 to TRBJ1-1; 8 nucleotides line up with TRBD1. CDR3 size: 14 residues. The germline V gene encodes CDR1 MNHEY and CDR2 SVGAGI. V lost 4 bases and J lost 2; bases outside the gene matches: 3. CDR3 region: CASSSGGPNTEAFF. CDR3 nucleotides: TGTGCCAGCAGTTCAGGGGGCCCTAACACTGAAGCTTTCTTT.

This clone was seen just once. This chain uses TRBV7-9 with TRBJ2-2; D is ambiguous. Trimming cost V 3 bases and J 3 bases, with 8 bases left between them. Germline CDR1 SEHNR, CDR2 FQNEAQ (reference sequence). This CDR3 region has 14 residues. The DNA of the CDR3 is TGTGCCAGCAGCTTTCGACTTGACACCGGGGAGCTGTTTTTT. This codes for CASSFRLDTGELFF.

The genes are TRBV5-4 and TRBJ1-6, with TRBD1 matching 9 bases. Unmatched junction bases numbered 7, after V lost 2 bases and J lost 10 bases. The CDR3 sequence is 15 residues long. The germline V gene encodes CDR1 SGHNT and CDR2 YYREEE (reference sequence). Written as DNA, the CDR3 is TGTGCCAGCAGCTTAGGGACAGGGCCCGGATCACCCCTCCACTTT. Amino acids: CASSLGTGPGSPLHF.

J is TRBJ1-6 and V is TRBV11-2, with 8 bases aligning to TRBD1. Germline CDR1 and CDR2: SGHAT and FQNNGV. This CDR3 contains 14 residues. V was pared by 5 bases and J by 11 bases, with 8 bases of the junction left unmatched. CDR3 nucleotides: TGTGCCAGCAGCCCCGGACAGGGTGGCGCACCCCTCCACTTT. It codes for CASSPGQGGAPLHF. Combining the CDR3 with reference TRBV11-2 and TRBJ1-6 gives the whole variable domain EAGVAQSPRYKIIEKRQSVAFWCNPISGHATLYWYQQILGQGPKLLIQFQNNGVVDDSQLPKDRFSAERLKGVDSTLKIQPAKLEDSAVYLCASSPGQGGAPLHFGNGTRLTVT.

V and J are TRBV7-3 and TRBJ1-1; no definite D call. Between the trimmed V and J ends, which lost 1 base and 2 bases, there was a span of 8 bases. The CDR3 is 14 amino acids. From germline, CDR1 is SGHTA and CDR2 FQGTGA. The CDR3 DNA follows: TGTGCCAGCAGCTTAAGCGGGCCTAACACTGAAGCTTTCTTT. Its translation: CASSLSGPNTEAFF.

The rearrangement links TRBV5-1 to TRBJ2-1; 10 bases line up with TRBD1. This CDR3 spans 13 amino acids. The ends lost 2 bases at V and 12 bases at J; junction bases unmatched: 5. Germline CDR1 and CDR2: SGHRS and YFSETQ. In nucleotides, the CDR3 is TGCGCCAGCAGCTTAACCGGGACAGGGGTGCAGTTCTTC. This translates into CASSLTGTGVQFF.

This chain connects TRBV7-9 to TRBJ2-7; weak D call: TRBD2 (6 bases). Trimming left V 1 base short and J 4 bases short, with 14 bases between. The germline CDR1 and CDR2 sequences are SEHNR and FQNEAQ (reference sequence). This CDR3 spans 15 amino acids. In DNA form, the CDR3 reads TGTGCCAGCAGCTTAGGGGCAACCGGGACTTACGAGCAGTACTTC. Translated, it gives CASSLGATGTYEQYF. Using reference TRBV7-9 and TRBJ2-7 for the parts outside the CDR3, the full variable domain is DTGVSQNPRHKITKRGQNVTFRCDPISEHNRLYWYRQTLGQGPEFLTYFQNEAQLEKSRLLSDRFSAERPKGSFSTLEIQRTEQGDSAMYLCASSLGATGTYEQYFGPGTRLTVT.

This chain connects TRBV30 to TRBJ2-3, with 7 bases that match TRBD1. The J segment lost 0 bases and the V segment lost 4 bases, leaving 4 bases of the junction unmatched. The V gene's germline CDR1 is GTSNPN and CDR2 SVGIG (reference sequence). The CDR3 spans 14 residues. The CDR3 reads CAWNRGPSTDTQYF. CDR3 coding DNA: TGTGCCTGGAACAGGGGACCTAGCACAGATACGCAGTATTTT.

This rearrangement joins TRBV5-1 to TRBJ1-2; a possible D gene is TRBD1 (5 bases). Germline CDR1 reads SGHRS; CDR2 reads YFSETQ. CDR3 size: 13 residues. V gave up 3 bases and J gave up 1 base, with 7 bases separating them. The CDR3 reads CASSSQGNYGYTF. CDR3 sequence (DNA): TGCGCCAGCAGCTCGCAGGGTAACTATGGCTACACCTTC.

V and J are TRBV3-1 (or the pseudogene TRBV3-2) and TRBJ2-1; the match to TRBD2 covers 8 bases. J lost 8 bases, V lost 0 bases, and 12 bases had no gene match. The CDR3 runs to 17 residues. Germline V lookup: CDR1 LGHDT, CDR2 YNNKEL (reference sequence). As DNA, the CDR3 is TGTGCCAGCAGCCAAGACGAATTGATAGCGGGGAACCATGAGCAGTTCTTC. Translated: CASSQDELIAGNHEQFF.

This clone was recorded once. This sequence joins TRBV7-2 and TRBJ2-1; D is ambiguous. The V end lost 5 bases, the J end lost 0 bases, and 8 bases lay between the germline ends. This CDR3 comprises 14 residues. The germline gives CDR1 SGHTA, CDR2 FQGNSA. CDR3 coding DNA: TGTGCCAGCAGCATACAGAGCTCCTACAATGAGCAGTTCTTC. It translates to CASSIQSSYNEQFF.

The chain has TRBV6-6 and TRBJ2-3; 9 bases are a match to TRBD1. Trimming at V came to 5 bases and at J to 3 bases, leaving 6 bases not matched to a gene. Germline V lookup: CDR1 MNHNY, CDR2 SVGAGI (reference sequence). This CDR3 comprises 15 residues. The CDR3 nucleotides read TGTGCCAGCAGTACCGGGACAGGGAAGACAGATACGCAGTATTTT. It is translated as CASSTGTGKTDTQYF.

The chain links TRBV7-2 to TRBJ1-2; the D is unclear. The length of the CDR3 is 12 residues. The V and J ends lost 8 bases and 7 bases respectively, with 14 bases between them. Germline lookup yields CDR1 SGHTA and CDR2 FQGNSA. The chain's CDR3 is CASSRASFGYTF. CDR3 nucleotides: TGTGCCAGCTCTAGAGCTTCTTTTGGCTACACCTTC. The full variable domain, rest sourced from reference TRBV7-2 and TRBJ1-2, is GAGVSQSPSNKVTEKGKDVELRCDPISGHTALYWYRQSLGQGLEFLIYFQGNSAPDKSGLPSDRFSAERTGGSVSTLTIQRTQQEDSAVYLCASSRASFGYTFGSGTRLTVV.

The sample holds one count of this clone. The CDR3 nucleotides are TGTGCCAGCAGTGAAGACAGGTCGTCTGGGGCCAACGTCCTGACTTTC. This sequence encodes CASSEDRSSGANVLTF. The chain recombines TRBV2 with TRBJ2-6; weak D call: TRBD1 (5 bases). Per germline, CDR1 SNHLY and CDR2 FYNNEI. The V gene lost 1 base and the J gene lost 1 base, with 8 bases spanning the gap. The CDR3 runs to 16 residues.